A selection of T cell receptor beta chains follows, all from one sample in a study of T cells after posttransplantation cyclophosphamide. The assay was immunoSEQ multiplex PCR, and TCRdb's table has in-frame clones only and misses some. The sample has about 43,000 clones; roughly 87% are singletons. Sequences were derived from PBMCs, sampled roughly 59 days after allogeneic stem cell transplant with posttransplant cyclophosphamide. Every receptor here comes from a male patient aged 55 to 69 who received an allogeneic stem cell transplant from a related donor and was CMV-positive. Some of the T cells may derive from the graft donor. Each CDR3 is given with its conserved first and last residue. Fields, in order: CDR3 length, J gene, V gene, CDR3 protein.

>19|TRBJ2-1|TRBV9
CASSAGTSGGAIRYNEQFF
>17|TRBJ1-3|TRBV18
CASSPGQGLSSGNTIYF
>13|TRBJ1-2|TRBV30
CAWSLTGGYGYTF
>16|TRBJ2-1|TRBV6-5
CASSSRTSGGHNEQFF
>15|TRBJ2-2|TRBV7-8
CASSLTRGDTGELFF
>13|TRBJ1-1|TRBV2
CASTRDMNTEAFF
>16|TRBJ1-6|TRBV7-8
CASSLKFGATDSPLHF
>13|TRBJ2-7|TRBV7-9
CASSLAGSYEQYF
>14|TRBJ1-3|TRBV19
CASIRGSGGNTIYF
>14|TRBJ1-2|TRBV18
CASSGPGTGRGYTF
>17|TRBJ1-2|TRBV27
CASSYLTGGTGPLGYTF
>16|TRBJ1-4|TRBV15
CATSSHRDRANEKLFF
>15|TRBJ1-3|TRBV9
CASSFSPGEGNTIYF
>14|TRBJ1-1|TRBV18
CASSIGLTNTEAFF
>16|TRBJ1-1|TRBV19
CASSSKGGRLNTEAFF
>15|TRBJ1-1|TRBV4-2
CAGSWGQGENTEAFF
>15|TRBJ2-7|TRBV2
CASSSRGDRAYEQYF
>16|TRBJ1-1|TRBV14
CASSQEDGGLNTEAFF
>11|TRBJ1-4|TRBV30
CAWSYERKLFF
>15|TRBJ1-2|TRBV19
CASSIVAGLDYGYTF
>13|TRBJ1-6|TRBV11-2
CASSRAGDSPLHF
>12|TRBJ2-1|TRBV29-1
CSVGTGQGEQFF
>15|TRBJ2-3|TRBV6-5
CASSSSGRSTDTQYF
>14|TRBJ1-1|TRBV29-1
CSATARDMNTEAFF
>13|TRBJ1-5|TRBV5-6
CASSLSSLQPQHF
>15|TRBJ1-5|TRBV5-4
CASSLSGQPNQPQHF
>16|TRBJ1-1|TRBV4-1
CASSHAQGIGNTEAFF
>18|TRBJ2-1|TRBV4-2
CASSQEGGTSGVYNEQFF
>14|TRBJ1-5|TRBV6-1
CASSAVRGNQPQHF
>17|TRBJ1-5|TRBV10-3
CAISRQGAEGGNQPQHF
>14|TRBJ2-3|TRBV2
CASKDGVSTDTQYF
>14|TRBJ2-7|TRBV11-2
CASSSQITTYEQYF
>13|TRBJ2-1|TRBV10-2
CASSERRVGEQFF
>13|TRBJ1-1|TRBV6-1
CASSDQQGEGAFF
>16|TRBJ1-3|TRBV27
CASSLGSGVSGNTIYF
>14|TRBJ1-5|TRBV10-3
CAISLTGDGQPQHF
>17|TRBJ2-5|TRBV9
CASIFRRLGTIQETQYF
>13|TRBJ2-7|TRBV28
CASSPDGTYEQYF
>16|TRBJ2-1|TRBV6-6
CASSYSRGGSYNEQFF
>14|TRBJ1-3|TRBV25-1
CASRDRSSGNTIYF
>19|TRBJ2-1|TRBV5-1
CASSLYVWDLAGGTNEQFF
>14|TRBJ2-3|TRBV6-4
CASSDSSGIDTQYF
>17|TRBJ1-4|TRBV28
CASNGQEGRTLDEKLFF
>17|TRBJ2-5|TRBV5-1
CASSFGTIRGWVETQYF
>11|TRBJ1-1|TRBV21-1
CASKRGPEAFF
>14|TRBJ1-2|TRBV10-2
CASMKGQGRVGYTF
>14|TRBJ1-2|TRBV10-2
CASSEAVKVYGYTF
>16|TRBJ2-5|TRBV9
CASSSGTSGGGETQYF
>14|TRBJ2-1|TRBV27
CASSLINRANEQFF
>13|TRBJ2-1|TRBV10-3
CAISGTGLGEQFF
>14|TRBJ2-5|TRBV9
CASSVGLNKETQYF
>14|TRBJ1-1|TRBV5-1
CASSLASGNTEAFF
>15|TRBJ1-1|TRBV27
CASSFRRGRGTEAFF
>16|TRBJ2-2|TRBV19
CASSIRLAGGNGELFF
>14|TRBJ1-5|TRBV6-1
CASSESGGGQPQHF
>14|TRBJ1-2|TRBV28
CASSLSDRGHGYTF
>15|TRBJ1-1|TRBV18
CASSPLEGMNTEAFF